This T cell receptor beta chain was sequenced in a study of cytomegalovirus exposure and HLA in healthy donors. The CDR3 loop spans 19 amino acids. Germline V gene data show CDR1 as MNHNS and CDR2 as SASEGT. V lost 0 bases, J lost 4 bases, and 12 bases stayed unmatched. PCR involved 60 Vbeta and 13 Jbeta primers. Generated by immunoSEQ multiplex PCR, the TCRdb table keeps only in-frame clones and is missing some. The sample has roughly 200,000 clones, roughly 85% seen once; the top ten hold approximately 2.1%. Healthy bone marrow donors made up the cohort. Study findings and constraints: Listed as cytomegalovirus-associated were more than 150 TCR beta chains. Based on reports, TCR beta sequences accurately predicted HLA-A and HLA-B alleles for most subjects.

A word on this clone: Its antigen is unidentified.

Material for sequencing was PBMCs. The clonotype was recovered from a woman aged 45-60 years in good health and CMV-seronegative. The chain uses TRBV6-1 and TRBJ1-5, with 10 bases identical to TRBD1. CDR3 loop: CASSEAPNRQGAKNQPQHF. In DNA form, the CDR3 reads TGTGCCAGCAGTGAAGCGCCAAACCGACAGGGGGCAAAGAATCAGCCCCAGCATTTT.